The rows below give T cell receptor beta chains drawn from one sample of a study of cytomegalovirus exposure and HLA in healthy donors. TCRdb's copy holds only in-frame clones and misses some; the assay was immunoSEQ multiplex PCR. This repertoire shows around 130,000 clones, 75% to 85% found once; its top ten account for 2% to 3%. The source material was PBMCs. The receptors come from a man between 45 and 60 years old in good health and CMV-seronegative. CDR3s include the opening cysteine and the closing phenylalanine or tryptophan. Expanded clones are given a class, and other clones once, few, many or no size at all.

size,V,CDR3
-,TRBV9,CASSRSSAGYTF
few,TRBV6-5,CASSPRGQPQHF
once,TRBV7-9,CASSDVSGEQYF
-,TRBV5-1,CASSSGSGGLETQYF
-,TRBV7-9,CASSLGQGNQPQHF
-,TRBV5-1,CASSSTPGQEKLFF
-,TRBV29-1,CSVRGGASRGTDTQYF
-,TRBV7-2,CASSLHAGNYGYTF
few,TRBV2,CASSEPQRGQAGDNEQFF
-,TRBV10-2,CASGQTSGANEQFF
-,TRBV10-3,CAISESGVGDTQYF
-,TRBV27,CASSPTPSGDGYTF
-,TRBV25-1,CASRATGAQYF
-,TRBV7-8,CASSLTAGETQYF
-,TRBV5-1,CASSRSFSYNSPLHF
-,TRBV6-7,CASNSTNGQTSNQPQHF
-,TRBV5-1,CASSLTGTPTEAFF
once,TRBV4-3,CASSQLLANTGELFF
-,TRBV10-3,CAISGGQGGYEQYF
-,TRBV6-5,CASRSGTGSNQPQHF
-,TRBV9,CASSVEGGGSPLHF
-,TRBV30,CAWGQGAYGELFF
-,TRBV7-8,CASSFTAPSGQYF
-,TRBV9,CASSAMQGAGYEQYF
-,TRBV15,CATSSTTGTGGSYNEQFF
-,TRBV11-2,CASSLDLTGGNEQFF
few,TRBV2,CATLQGETNTEAFF
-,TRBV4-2,CASSPEYNPTDTQYF
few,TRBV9,CASSVSGGGGEQYF
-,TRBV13,CASSPTPGQGAEKLFF
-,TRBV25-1,CASSLNTGELFF
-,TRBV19,CASSSGQANTEAFF
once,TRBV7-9,CASSLVGGPSYGYTF
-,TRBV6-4,CASSLLDSPQDTQYF
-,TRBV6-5,CASSRQLNQPQHF
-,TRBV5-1,CASSLAAGSYEQYF
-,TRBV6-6,CATESTGVIRLTYF
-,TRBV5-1,CASRSVTGVSAYEQYF
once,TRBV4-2,CASSQGGGGGELFF
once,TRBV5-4,CASSRQGIQETQYF
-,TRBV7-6,CASSFGQGAIGSPLHF
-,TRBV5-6,CASSPGTGGFSPLHF
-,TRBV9,CASSVARGKGDTEAFF
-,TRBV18,CASSPGTGGEETQYF
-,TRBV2,CASGRSGGELFF
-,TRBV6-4,CASSDSTRQGYSGANVLTF
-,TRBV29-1,CSVEYVRGTGYTF
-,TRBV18,CASSHPGQGAFGYTF
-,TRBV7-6,CASSLASFTSTGELFF
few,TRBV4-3,CASSQAGDTEAFF
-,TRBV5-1,CASSTDRVKFF
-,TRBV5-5,CASSLGTGFDEQYF
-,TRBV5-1,CASSRGGTEAFF
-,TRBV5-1,CASSVTALKSYEQYF